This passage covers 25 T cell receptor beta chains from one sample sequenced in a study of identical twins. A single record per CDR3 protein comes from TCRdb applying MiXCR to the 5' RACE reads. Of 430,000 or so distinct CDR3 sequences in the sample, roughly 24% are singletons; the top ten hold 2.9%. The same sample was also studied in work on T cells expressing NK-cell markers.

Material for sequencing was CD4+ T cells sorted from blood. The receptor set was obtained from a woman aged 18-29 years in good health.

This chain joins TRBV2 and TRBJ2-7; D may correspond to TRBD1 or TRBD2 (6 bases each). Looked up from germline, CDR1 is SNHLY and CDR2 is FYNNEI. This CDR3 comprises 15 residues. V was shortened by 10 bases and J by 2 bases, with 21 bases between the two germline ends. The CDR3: CAIKGGQTRAYEQYF. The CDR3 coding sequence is TGTGCCATTAAGGGGGGCCAAACGAGGGCCTACGAGCAGTACTTC.

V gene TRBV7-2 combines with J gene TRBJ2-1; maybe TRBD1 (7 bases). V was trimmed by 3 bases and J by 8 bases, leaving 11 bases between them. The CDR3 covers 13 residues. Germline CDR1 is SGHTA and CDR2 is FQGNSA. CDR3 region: CASSFSRGDEQFF. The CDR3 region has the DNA TGTGCCAGCAGCTTTTCCAGGGGGGATGAGCAGTTCTTC.

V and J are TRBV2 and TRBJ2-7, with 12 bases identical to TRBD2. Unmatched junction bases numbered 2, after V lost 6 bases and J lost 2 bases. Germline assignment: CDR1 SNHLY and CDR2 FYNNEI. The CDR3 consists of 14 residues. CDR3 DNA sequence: TGTGCCAGCAGAACTAGCGGGGGGACCTACGAGCAGTACTTC. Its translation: CASRTSGGTYEQYF.

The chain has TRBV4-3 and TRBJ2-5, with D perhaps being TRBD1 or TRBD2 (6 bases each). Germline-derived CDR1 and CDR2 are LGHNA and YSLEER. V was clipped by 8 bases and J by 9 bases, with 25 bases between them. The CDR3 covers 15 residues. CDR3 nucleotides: TGCGCCAGCTCTTTTTTAGCGGATGGGGGCGGGGCCCAGTACTTC. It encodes CASSFLADGGGAQYF.

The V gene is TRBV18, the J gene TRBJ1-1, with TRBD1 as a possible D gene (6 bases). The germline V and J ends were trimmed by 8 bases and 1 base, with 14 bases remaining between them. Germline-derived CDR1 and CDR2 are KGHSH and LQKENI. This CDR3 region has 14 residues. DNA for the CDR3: TGTGCCAGCACTGAACAGGGCCAGAACACTGAAGCTTTCTTT. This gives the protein CASTEQGQNTEAFF. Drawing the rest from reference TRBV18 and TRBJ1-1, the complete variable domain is NAGVMQNPRHLVRRRGQEARLRCSPMKGHSHVYWYRQLPEEGLKFMVYLQKENIIDESGMPKERFSAEFPKEGPSILRIQQVVRGDSAAYFCASTEQGQNTEAFFGQGTRLTVV.

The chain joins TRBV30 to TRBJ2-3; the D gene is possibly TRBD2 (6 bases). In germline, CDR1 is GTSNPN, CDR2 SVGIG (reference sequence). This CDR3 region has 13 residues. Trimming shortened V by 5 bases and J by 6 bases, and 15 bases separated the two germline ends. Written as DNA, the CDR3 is TGTGCCTGGCGGGACGGGGGATTCGATACGCAGTATTTT. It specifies CAWRDGGFDTQYF.

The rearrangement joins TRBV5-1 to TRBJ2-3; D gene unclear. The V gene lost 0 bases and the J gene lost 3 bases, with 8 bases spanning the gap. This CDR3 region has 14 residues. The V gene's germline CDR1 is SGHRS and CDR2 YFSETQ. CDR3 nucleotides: TGCGCCAGCAGCTTGGCAATTGGGACAGATACGCAGTATTTT. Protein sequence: CASSLAIGTDTQYF. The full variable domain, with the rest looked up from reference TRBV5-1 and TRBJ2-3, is KAGVTQTPRYLIKTRGQQVTLSCSPISGHRSVSWYQQTPGQGLQFLFEYFSETQRNKGNFPGRFSGRQFSNSRSEMNVSTLELGDSALYLCASSLAIGTDTQYFGPGTRLTVL.

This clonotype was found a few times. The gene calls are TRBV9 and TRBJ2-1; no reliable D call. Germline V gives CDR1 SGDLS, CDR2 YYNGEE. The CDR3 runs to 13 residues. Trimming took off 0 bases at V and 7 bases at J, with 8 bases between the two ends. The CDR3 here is CASSVGWGNEQFF. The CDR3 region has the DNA TGTGCCAGCAGCGTAGGTTGGGGTAATGAGCAGTTCTTC.

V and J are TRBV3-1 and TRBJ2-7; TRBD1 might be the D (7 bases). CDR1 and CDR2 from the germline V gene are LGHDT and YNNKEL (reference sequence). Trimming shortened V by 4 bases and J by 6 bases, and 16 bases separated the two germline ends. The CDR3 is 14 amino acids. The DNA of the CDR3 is TGTGCCAGCAGCCCCTGGAGGGGGCTTGGCGAGCAGTACTTC. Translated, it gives CASSPWRGLGEQYF.

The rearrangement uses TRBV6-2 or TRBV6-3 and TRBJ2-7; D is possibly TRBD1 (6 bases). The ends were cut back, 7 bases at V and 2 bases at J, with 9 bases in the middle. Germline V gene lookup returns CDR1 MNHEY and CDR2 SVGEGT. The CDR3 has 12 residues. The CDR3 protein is CASKGETYEQYF. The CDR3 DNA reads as TGTGCCAGCAAGGGGGAAACCTACGAGCAGTACTTC.

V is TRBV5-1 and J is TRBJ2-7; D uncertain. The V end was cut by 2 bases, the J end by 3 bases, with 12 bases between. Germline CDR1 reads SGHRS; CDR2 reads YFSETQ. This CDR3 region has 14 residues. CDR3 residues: CASSFIQGNYEQYF. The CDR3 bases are TGCGCCAGCAGCTTTATCCAAGGGAACTACGAGCAGTACTTC.

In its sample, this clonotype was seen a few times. CDR3 loop: CASSLGRANQPQHF. For the CDR3, the DNA is TGTGCCAGCAGCTTAGGCAGAGCAAATCAGCCCCAGCATTTT. The rearrangement joins TRBV7-8 to TRBJ1-5; no reliable D call. Germline CDR1 is SGHVS and CDR2 is FQNEAQ. This CDR3 comprises 14 residues. Trimming removed 1 base from V and 4 bases from J, with 8 bases in between.

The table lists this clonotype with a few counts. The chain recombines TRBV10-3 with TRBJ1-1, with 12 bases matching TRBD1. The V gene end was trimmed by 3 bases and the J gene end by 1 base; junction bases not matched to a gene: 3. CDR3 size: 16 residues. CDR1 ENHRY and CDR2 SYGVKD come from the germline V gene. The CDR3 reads CAISDGTGGANTEAFF. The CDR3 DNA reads TGTGCCATCAGTGACGGGACAGGGGGCGCGAACACTGAAGCTTTCTTT.

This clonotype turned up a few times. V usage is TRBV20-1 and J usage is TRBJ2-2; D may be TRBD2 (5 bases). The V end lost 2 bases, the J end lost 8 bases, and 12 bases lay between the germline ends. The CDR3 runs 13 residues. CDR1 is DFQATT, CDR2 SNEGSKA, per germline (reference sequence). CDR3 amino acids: CSARRETRGELFF. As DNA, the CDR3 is TGCAGTGCTAGAAGGGAGACGCGAGGGGAGCTGTTTTTT.

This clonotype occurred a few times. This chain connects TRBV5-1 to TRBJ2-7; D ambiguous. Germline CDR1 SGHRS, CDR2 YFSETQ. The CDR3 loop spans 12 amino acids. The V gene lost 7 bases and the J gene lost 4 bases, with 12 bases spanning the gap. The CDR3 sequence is CASYEIPYEQYF. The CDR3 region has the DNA TGCGCCAGCTACGAGATTCCTTACGAGCAGTACTTC.

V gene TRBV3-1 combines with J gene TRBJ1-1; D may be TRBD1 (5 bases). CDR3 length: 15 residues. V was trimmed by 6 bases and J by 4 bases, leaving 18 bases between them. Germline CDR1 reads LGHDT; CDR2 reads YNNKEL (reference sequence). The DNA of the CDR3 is TGTGCCAGCAGAGATCGTTCTCGCGGGGGCACTGAAGCTTTCTTT. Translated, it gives CASRDRSRGGTEAFF.

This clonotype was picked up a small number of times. As DNA, the CDR3 is TGTGCCAGCAGCTATGGGACAGGGTGGAACTATGGCTACACCTTC. Translated: CASSYGTGWNYGYTF. The V gene is TRBV4-2, the J gene TRBJ1-2; 9 nucleotides agree with TRBD1. Per the germline V gene, CDR1 is LGHNA and CDR2 is YNFKEQ. The junction had 6 bases not matched to a gene; V was cut back by 5 bases and J by 2 bases. The CDR3 is 15 residues long.

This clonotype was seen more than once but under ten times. In DNA, the CDR3 is TGTGCCAGCAGCTTCAGCCCCTCCCCAGAGACCCAGTACTTC. Encoded protein: CASSFSPSPETQYF. The rearrangement uses TRBV3-1 and TRBJ2-5; D unclear. Between the trimmed V and J ends, which lost 5 bases and 4 bases, there was a span of 14 bases. The CDR3 totals 14 residues. Germline V CDR1 and CDR2: LGHDT, YNNKEL (reference sequence).

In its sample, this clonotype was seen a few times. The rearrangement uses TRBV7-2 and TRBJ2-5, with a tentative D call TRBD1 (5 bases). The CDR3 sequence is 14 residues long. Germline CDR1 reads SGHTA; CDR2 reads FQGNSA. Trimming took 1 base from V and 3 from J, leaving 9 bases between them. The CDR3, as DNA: TGTGCCAGCAGCTTAGGACAGAGGAAAGAGACCCAGTACTTC. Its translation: CASSLGQRKETQYF.

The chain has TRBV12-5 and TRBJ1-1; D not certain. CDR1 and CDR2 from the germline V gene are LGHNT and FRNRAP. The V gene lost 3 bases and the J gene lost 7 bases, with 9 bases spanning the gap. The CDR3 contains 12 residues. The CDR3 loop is CASGFRRSEAFF. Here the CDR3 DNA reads TGTGCTAGTGGTTTCCGGCGGAGTGAAGCTTTCTTT.

This chain's CDR3 is CASSLMAEPAEAFF. CDR3 bases: TGCGCCAGCAGCTTGATGGCGGAACCAGCTGAAGCTTTCTTT. The chain couples TRBV5-1 to TRBJ1-1; the D is unclear. Trimming removed 1 base at V and 6 bases at J, with 13 bases between. This CDR3 has 14 residues. Germline-derived CDR1 and CDR2 are SGHRS and YFSETQ.

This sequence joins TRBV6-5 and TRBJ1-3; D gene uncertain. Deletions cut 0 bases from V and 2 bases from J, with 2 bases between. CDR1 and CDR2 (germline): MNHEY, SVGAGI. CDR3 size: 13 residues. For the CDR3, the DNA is TGTGCCAGCAGTTACTCGACTGGAAACACCATATATTTT. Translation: CASSYSTGNTIYF.

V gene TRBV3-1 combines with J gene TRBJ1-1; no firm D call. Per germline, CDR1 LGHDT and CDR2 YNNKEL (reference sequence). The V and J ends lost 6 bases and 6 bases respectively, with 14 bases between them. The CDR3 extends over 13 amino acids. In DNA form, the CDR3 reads TGTGCCAGCAGGGGCTATCTTGCTGCTGAAGCTTTCTTT. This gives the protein CASRGYLAAEAFF.

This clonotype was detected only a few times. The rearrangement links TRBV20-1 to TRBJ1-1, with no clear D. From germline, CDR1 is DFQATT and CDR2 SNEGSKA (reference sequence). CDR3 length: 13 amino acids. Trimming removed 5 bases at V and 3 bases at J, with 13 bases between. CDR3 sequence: CSASETGYTEAFF. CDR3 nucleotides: TGCAGTGCTTCCGAAACCGGTTACACTGAAGCTTTCTTT.

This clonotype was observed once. The DNA of the CDR3 is TGCAGTGCCAATACAGGTGATGAAAAACTGTTTTTT. As protein: CSANTGDEKLFF. The chain has TRBV20-1 and TRBJ1-4; a weak D match, TRBD1 (5 bases). Germline assignment: CDR1 DFQATT and CDR2 SNEGSKA (reference sequence). The CDR3 has 12 amino acids. With 6 bases removed from V and 6 bases from J, the gap between germline ends came to 11 bases.